Listed below are T cell receptor beta chains from one sample, sequenced in a study of HIV-infected children after antiretroviral therapy interruption. Each CDR3 protein is one row after TCRdb ran MiXCR on the 3' RACE reads. The table has more than 75,000 distinct CDR3 sequences, about 6.9% seen once. The source material was CD45RA+ CD4+ T cells from PBMCs, pooled from several time points, sampled from a donor given antiretroviral therapy, either interrupted or continuous. All receptors come from a pool of human donors with HIV. CDR3s include the opening cysteine and the closing phenylalanine or tryptophan. Each record gives: V gene, J gene, D gene, CDR3 protein. The D gene is left open where the match is weak.

>TRBV30|TRBJ2-7|TRBD1
CAWTPGQAISEQYF
>TRBV12-5|TRBJ2-2|-
CASGFDTGELFF
>TRBV28|TRBJ1-2|TRBD1
CASSLWTGGFYGYTF
>TRBV12-3/TRBV12-4|TRBJ2-5|-
CASSLVSGVQETQYF
>TRBV28|TRBJ1-2|TRBD1
CASKDGTANYGYTF
>TRBV2|TRBJ2-7|TRBD2
CASSERLAGGKQYF
>TRBV30|TRBJ1-4|-
CAWSRGEKLFF
>TRBV4-2|TRBJ2-1|-
CASSLLLSGGEQFF
>TRBV12-3/TRBV12-4|TRBJ1-3|TRBD1
CASSPRTGGGNTIYF
>TRBV10-2|TRBJ2-6|-
CASTSQASGANVLTF
>TRBV6-4|TRBJ2-1|TRBD2
CAREGSANEQFF
>TRBV18|TRBJ2-1|TRBD2
CASSPLPRPSGGSQFF
>TRBV10-2|TRBJ2-1|-
CASSQATRVYNEQFF
>TRBV5-1|TRBJ2-3|-
CASSSGQPGDTQYF
>TRBV6-1|TRBJ2-7|TRBD1
CASSDRDRYSYEQYF
>TRBV7-1|TRBJ2-5|-
CASTRVTETQYF
>TRBV7-9|TRBJ2-1|TRBD2
CASSPRGLASLRWQFF
>TRBV20-1|TRBJ2-1|-
CSARPHDSYNEQFF
>TRBV20-1|TRBJ2-5|-
CSAIRDTETQYF
>TRBV5-1|TRBJ2-3|-
CASSLGGTDTQYF
>TRBV3-1|TRBJ2-2|-
CASRSSGDTGELFF
>TRBV6-1|TRBJ2-1|TRBD2
CASSEAHRASGGEQFF
>TRBV20-1|TRBJ2-7|TRBD2
CSAGTSGGTRYEQYF
>TRBV7-3|TRBJ2-7|-
CASSLGFGRPNYEQYF
>TRBV11-1|TRBJ2-7|-
CASSLGASYEQYF
>TRBV21-1|TRBJ2-1|-
CASSITVWGRPYNEQFF
>TRBV20-1|TRBJ1-5|-
CSARNSNQPQHF
>TRBV3-1|TRBJ2-5|TRBD2
CASSPTSGGTETQYF
>TRBV6-2/TRBV6-3|TRBJ1-1|-
CASSPHRVAGKRKNTEAFF